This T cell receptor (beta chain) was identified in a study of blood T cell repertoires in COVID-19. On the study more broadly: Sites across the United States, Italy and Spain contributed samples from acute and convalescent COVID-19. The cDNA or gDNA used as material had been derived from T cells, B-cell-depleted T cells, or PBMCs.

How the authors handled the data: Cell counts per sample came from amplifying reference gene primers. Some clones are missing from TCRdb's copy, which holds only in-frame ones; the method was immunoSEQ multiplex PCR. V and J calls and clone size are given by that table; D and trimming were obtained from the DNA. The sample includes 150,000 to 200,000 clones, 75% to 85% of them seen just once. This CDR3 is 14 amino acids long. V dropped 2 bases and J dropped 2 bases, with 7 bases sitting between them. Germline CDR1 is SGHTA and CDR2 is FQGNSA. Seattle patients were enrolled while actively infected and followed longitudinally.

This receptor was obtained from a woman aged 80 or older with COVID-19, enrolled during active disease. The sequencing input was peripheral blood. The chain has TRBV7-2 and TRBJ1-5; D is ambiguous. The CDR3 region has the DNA TGTGCCAGCAGCTTACGTCAGGGCAATCAGCCCCAGCATTTT. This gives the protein CASSLRQGNQPQHF.